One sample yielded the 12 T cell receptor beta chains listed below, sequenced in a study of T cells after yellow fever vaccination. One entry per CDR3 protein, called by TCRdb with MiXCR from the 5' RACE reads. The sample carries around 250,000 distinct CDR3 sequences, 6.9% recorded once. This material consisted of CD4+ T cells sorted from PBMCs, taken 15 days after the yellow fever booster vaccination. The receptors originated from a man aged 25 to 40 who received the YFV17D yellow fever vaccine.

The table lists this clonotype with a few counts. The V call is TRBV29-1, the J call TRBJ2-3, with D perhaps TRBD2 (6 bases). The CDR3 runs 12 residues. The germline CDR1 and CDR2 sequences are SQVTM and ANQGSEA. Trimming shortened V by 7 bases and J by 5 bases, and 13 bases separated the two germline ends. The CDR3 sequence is CSGRVRQDTQYF. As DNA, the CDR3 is TGCAGCGGGAGGGTCCGGCAAGATACGCAGTATTTT.

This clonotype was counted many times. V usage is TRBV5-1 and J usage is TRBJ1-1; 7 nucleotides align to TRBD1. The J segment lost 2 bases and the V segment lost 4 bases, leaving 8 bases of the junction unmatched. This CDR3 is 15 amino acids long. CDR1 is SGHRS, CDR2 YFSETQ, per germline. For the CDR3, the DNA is TGCGCCAGCAGCGCCCGAGGGGGCGGTAACACTGAAGCTTTCTTT. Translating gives CASSARGGGNTEAFF.

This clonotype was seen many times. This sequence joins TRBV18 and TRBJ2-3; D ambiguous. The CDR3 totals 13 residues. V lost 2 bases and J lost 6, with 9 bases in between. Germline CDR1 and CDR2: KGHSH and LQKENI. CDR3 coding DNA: TGTGCCAGCTCACCATCTCCGTCTGATACGCAGTATTTT. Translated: CASSPSPSDTQYF.

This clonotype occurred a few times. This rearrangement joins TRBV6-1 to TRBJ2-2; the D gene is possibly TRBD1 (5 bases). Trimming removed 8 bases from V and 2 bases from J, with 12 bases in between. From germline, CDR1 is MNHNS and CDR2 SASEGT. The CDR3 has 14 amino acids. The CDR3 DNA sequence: TGTGCCAGCGATCTAACAGGAAACACCGGGGAGCTGTTTTTT. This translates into CASDLTGNTGELFF.

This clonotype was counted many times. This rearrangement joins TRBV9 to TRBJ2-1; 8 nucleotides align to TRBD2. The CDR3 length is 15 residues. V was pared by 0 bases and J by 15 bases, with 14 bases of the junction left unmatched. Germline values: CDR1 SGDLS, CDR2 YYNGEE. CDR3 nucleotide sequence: TGTGCCAGCAGCGTAGACCCCAGCGGGAGTCGGGTTCGGTTCTTC. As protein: CASSVDPSGSRVRFF.

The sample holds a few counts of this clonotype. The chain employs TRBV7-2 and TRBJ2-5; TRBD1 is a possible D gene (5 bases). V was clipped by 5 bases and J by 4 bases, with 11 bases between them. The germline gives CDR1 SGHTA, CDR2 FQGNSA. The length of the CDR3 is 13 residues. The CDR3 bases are TGTGCCAGCAGCACCCAGGGTTCAGAGACCCAGTACTTC. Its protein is CASSTQGSETQYF.

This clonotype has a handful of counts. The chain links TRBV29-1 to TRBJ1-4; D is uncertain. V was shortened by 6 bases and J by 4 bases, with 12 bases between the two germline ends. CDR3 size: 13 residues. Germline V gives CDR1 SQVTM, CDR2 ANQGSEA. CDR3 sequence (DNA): TGCAGCGTCGTAGTACGTCATAATGAAAAACTGTTTTTT. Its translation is CSVVVRHNEKLFF.

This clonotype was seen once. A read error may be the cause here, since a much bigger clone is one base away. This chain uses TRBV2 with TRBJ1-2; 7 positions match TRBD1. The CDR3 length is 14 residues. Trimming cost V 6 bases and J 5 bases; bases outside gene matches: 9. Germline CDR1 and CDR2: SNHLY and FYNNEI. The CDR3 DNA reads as TGTGCCAGCAGACGTGGGACAGAACTTTATGGCTACACCTTC. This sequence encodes CASRRGTELYGYTF.

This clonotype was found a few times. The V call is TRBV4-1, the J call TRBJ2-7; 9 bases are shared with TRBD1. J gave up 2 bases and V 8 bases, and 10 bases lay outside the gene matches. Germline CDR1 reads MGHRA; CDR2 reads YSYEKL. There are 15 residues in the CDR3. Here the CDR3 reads CASGPPGQGPYEQYF. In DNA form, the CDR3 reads TGCGCCAGCGGACCCCCCGGACAGGGGCCCTACGAGCAGTACTTC.

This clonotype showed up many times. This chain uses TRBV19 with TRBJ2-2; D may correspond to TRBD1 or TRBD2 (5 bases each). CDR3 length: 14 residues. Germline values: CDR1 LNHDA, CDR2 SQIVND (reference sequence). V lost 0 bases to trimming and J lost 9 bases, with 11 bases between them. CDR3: CASSIERGSWELFF. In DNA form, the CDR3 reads TGTGCCAGTAGTATAGAGAGGGGAAGCTGGGAGCTGTTTTTT.

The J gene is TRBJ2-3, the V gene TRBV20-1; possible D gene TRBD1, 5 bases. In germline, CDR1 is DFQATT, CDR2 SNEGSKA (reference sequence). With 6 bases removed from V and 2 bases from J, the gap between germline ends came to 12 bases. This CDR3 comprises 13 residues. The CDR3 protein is CSALDSFTDTQYF. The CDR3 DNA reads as TGCAGTGCCCTCGACAGTTTCACAGATACGCAGTATTTT.

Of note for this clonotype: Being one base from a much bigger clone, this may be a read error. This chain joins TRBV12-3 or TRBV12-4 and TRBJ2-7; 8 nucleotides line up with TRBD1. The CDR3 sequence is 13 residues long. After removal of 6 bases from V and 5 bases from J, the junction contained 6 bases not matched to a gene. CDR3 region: CASSKDRAHEQYF. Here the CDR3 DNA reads TGTGCCAGCAGCAAGGACAGGGCCCACGAGCAGTACTTC.